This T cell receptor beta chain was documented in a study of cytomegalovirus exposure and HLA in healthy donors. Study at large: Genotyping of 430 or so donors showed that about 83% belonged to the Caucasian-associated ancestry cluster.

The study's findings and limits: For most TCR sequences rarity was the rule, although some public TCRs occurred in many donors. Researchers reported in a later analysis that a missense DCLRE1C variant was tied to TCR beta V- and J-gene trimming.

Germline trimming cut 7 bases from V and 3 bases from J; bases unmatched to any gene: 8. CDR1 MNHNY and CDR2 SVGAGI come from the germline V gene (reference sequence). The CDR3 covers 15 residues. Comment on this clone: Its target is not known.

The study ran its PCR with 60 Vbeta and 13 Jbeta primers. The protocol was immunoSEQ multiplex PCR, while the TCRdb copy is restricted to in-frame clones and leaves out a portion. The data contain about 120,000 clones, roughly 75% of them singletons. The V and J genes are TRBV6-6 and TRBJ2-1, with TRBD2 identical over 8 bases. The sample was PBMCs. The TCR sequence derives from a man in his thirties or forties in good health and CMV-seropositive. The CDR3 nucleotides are TGTGCCAGCATTAACTGGGGACTAGGCTACAATGAGCAGTTCTTC. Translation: CASINWGLGYNEQFF.